This TCR beta chain was retrieved from a study of blood T cell repertoires in COVID-19. Study-level information: The study drew acute and convalescent COVID-19 samples from the United States, Italy and Spain. The cDNA or gDNA used as material had been derived from T cells, B-cell-depleted T cells, or PBMCs.

This CDR3 region has 16 residues. The V gene's germline CDR1 is LNHNV and CDR2 YYDKDF (reference sequence). The V end was cut by 0 bases, the J end by 1 base, with 12 bases between. In the authors' workflow: Amplified reference gene primers provided the basis for estimating nucleated cell counts. Sequenced by immunoSEQ multiplex PCR; TCRdb stores in-frame clones only, minus some. From that table come the V and J calls and clone size; the DNA was used to work out D and trimming. Here the sample spans around 31,000 clones, roughly nine tenths being singletons. The sequencing sample was made of peripheral blood. The origin of this receptor is a man aged 80 or over with acute or convalescent COVID-19. The chain is built from TRBV15 and TRBJ1-2, with D tentatively TRBD1 (6 bases). DNA of the CDR3: TGTGCCACCAGCAGAGATTCCGGACAGCATAACTATGGCTACACCTTC. This encodes CATSRDSGQHNYGYTF.